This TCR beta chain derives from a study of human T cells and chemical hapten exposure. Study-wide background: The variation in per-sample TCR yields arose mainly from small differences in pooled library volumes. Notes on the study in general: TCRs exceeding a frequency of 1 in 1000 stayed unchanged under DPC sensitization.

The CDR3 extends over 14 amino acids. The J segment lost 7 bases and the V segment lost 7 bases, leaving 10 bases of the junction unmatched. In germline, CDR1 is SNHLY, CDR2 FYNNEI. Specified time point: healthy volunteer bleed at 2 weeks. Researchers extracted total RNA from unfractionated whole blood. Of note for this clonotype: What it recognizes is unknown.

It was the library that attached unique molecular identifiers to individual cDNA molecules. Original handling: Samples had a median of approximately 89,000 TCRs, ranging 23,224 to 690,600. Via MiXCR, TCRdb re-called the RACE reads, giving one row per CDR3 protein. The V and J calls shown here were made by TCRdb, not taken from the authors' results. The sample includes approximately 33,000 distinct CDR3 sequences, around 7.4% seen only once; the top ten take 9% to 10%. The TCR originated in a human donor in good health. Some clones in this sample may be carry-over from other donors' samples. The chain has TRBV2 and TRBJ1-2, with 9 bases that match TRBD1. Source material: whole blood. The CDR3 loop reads CASNAGTGYGGYTF. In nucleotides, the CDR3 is TGTGCCAGCAATGCCGGGACAGGGTATGGTGGCTACACCTTC.